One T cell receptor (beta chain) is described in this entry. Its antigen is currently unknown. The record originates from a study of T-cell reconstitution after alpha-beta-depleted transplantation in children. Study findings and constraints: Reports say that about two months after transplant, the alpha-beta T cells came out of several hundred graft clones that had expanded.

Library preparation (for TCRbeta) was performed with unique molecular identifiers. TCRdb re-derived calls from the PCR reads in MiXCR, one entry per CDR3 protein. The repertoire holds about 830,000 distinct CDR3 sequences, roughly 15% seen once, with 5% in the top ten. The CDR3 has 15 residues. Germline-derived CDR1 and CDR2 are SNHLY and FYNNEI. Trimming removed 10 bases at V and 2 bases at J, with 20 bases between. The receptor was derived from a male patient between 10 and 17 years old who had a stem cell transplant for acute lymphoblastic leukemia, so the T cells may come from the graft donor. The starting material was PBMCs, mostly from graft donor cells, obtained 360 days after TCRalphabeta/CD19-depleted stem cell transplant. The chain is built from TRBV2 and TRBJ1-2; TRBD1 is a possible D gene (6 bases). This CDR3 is CAIYHNQGTNYGYTF. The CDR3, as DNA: TGTGCCATATACCATAACCAGGGGACCAACTATGGCTACACCTTC.